This TCR beta chain was documented in a study of shared T cell receptors in the human thymus. The V end was cut by 0 bases, the J end by 2 bases, with 17 bases between. There are 18 residues in the CDR3. Germline CDR1 WSHSY, CDR2 SAAADI. Assay used: immunoSEQ multiplex PCR; TCRdb lists only in-frame clones, some missing. The sample includes hundreds of thousands of clones, over 75% of them seen just once. A few counts support this clone. These sequences were also reported in another study, on human thymus T cells. This second study notes: It was from resections taken during corrective heart surgery that the thymus tissue came.

The clonotype was recovered from a boy younger than two with a congenital heart defect. The chain uses TRBV10-2 and TRBJ1-5; maybe TRBD1 (6 bases). Material for sequencing was thymocytes. The CDR3 region is CASSESEPIKGGNQPQHF. CDR3 nucleotides: TGCGCCAGCAGTGAGTCCGAGCCCATCAAGGGGGGCAATCAGCCCCAGCATTTT.